This entry features one TCR beta chain sequence. Its target is not known. The assay was immunoSEQ multiplex PCR, and TCRdb's table has in-frame clones only and misses some. The sample holds about 980,000 clones; roughly 72% are singletons and the top ten take approximately 1.5%. This sample is part of a study of shared clonotypes between healthy human individuals. About the study: Donors had three CD4 naive, three CD4 memory, two CD8 naive and one CD8 memory plate apiece. Whole-study results and caveats: Naive subsets tended to show greater estimated richness than memory subsets.

Germline assignment: CDR1 LGHNA and CDR2 YNFKEQ. Trimming stripped 0 bases from V and 6 bases from J, with 11 bases between. The CDR3 extends over 14 amino acids. CD45RA+ naive and CD45RA-negative memory subsets were separated from CD4+ cells. The sample consisted of memory CD4+ T cells sorted from blood. Regarding subset: CD45RA-negative fraction. The chain joins TRBV4-2 to TRBJ1-1; D is ambiguous. The sequence derives from a man younger than 35 in good health. The CDR3 region is CASSQDDNRAEAFF. Written as DNA, the CDR3 is TGTGCCAGCAGCCAAGATGACAATAGGGCTGAAGCTTTCTTT.